The rows below give T cell receptor beta chains drawn from one sample of a study of blood T cell repertoires in COVID-19. TCRdb's copy holds only in-frame clones and misses some; the assay was immunoSEQ multiplex PCR. The table has about 280,000 clones, just over 85% seen once. The sequencing sample was made of peripheral blood. The receptor set was obtained from a woman aged 25 to 45 with active or convalescent COVID-19. Both conserved end residues are part of each CDR3. D genes are given only for firm matches. Clone size, where shown, is once, few, many, or a class for clones that have expanded.

DNA	CDR3	V	J	size	D	length
TGTGCCAGCAGCTTAGCAAGGCAGGGGAGTAACTATGGCTACACCTTC	CASSLARQGSNYGYTF	TRBV7-2	TRBJ1-2	-	-	16
TGTGCCAGCAGCTTAGGGGGGCGATCCGCGGCTAGGACCCAGTACTTC	CASSLGGRSAARTQYF	TRBV7-2	TRBJ2-5	-	-	16
TGTGCCTGGAGTGCCGGGACAGGACCGCGAGAGACCCAGTACTTC	CAWSAGTGPRETQYF	TRBV30	TRBJ2-5	-	TRBD1	15
TGTGCCAGCGTGGGACAGGGCAATCATGGCTACACCTTC	CASVGQGNHGYTF	TRBV12-3/TRBV12-4	TRBJ1-2	-	TRBD1	13
TGTGCCAGCAGTTATATGAACACTGAAGCTTTCTTT	CASSYMNTEAFF	TRBV6-2/TRBV6-3	TRBJ1-1	-	-	12
TGTGCCAGCAGGCTGAACAGGGGGCGACCCTACGAGCAGTACTTC	CASRLNRGRPYEQYF	TRBV28	TRBJ2-7	-	TRBD1	15
TGTGCCAGCAGCTTAGTCGCCTGGGGAGGGCAGGGGGCAGCTAACTATGGCTACACCTTC	CASSLVAWGGQGAANYGYTF	TRBV7-8	TRBJ1-2	-	TRBD1	20
TGTGCCAGTAGTATAGAACCCGGGACAGGGTATGAAAAACTGTTTTTT	CASSIEPGTGYEKLFF	TRBV19	TRBJ1-4	-	TRBD1	16
TGTGCCAGCAGCTTGGGGGCAGGGGAGGGCTACACCTTC	CASSLGAGEGYTF	TRBV5-6	TRBJ1-2	few	-	13
TGTGCCAGCAGTCCCGGGGGGGCAGGCTACAATGAGCAGTTCTTC	CASSPGGAGYNEQFF	TRBV28	TRBJ2-1	few	TRBD2	15
TGTGCCAGCAGCTTGCCTGGGACAGGGGTTGGAAACACCATATATTTT	CASSLPGTGVGNTIYF	TRBV5-4	TRBJ1-3	-	TRBD1	16
TGTGCCAGCAGCCAAGACACTCGGACAGGCGCCTACGGGGGCTACACCTTC	CASSQDTRTGAYGGYTF	TRBV4-2	TRBJ1-2	-	TRBD1	17
TGTGCCAGCAGACTAGGACCGGACACCGGGGAGCTGTTTTTT	CASRLGPDTGELFF	TRBV7-3	TRBJ2-2	-	-	14
TGTGCCAGCAGTAAGACTAGCGGAGGGGAGACCCAGTACTTC	CASSKTSGGETQYF	TRBV28	TRBJ2-5	-	TRBD2	14
TGCGCCAGCAGCCCCCAGAGTTCAGGTTCCTATGGCTACACCTTC	CASSPQSSGSYGYTF	TRBV5-1	TRBJ1-2	-	-	15
TGCAGTGCTAGTAGGAGTAGCGGGGGGCCAGATACGCAGTATTTT	CSASRSSGGPDTQYF	TRBV20-1	TRBJ2-3	-	TRBD2	15
TGTGCCTGGACCCCGTACAGGGGTAGTGGGGTCTTCGCGAACACCGGGGAGCTGTTTTTT	CAWTPYRGSGVFANTGELFF	TRBV30	TRBJ2-2	-	TRBD1	20
TGTGCCAGCAGCTTCGACGGGGTTAGCTCCTACGAGCAGTACTTC	CASSFDGVSSYEQYF	TRBV7-3	TRBJ2-7	-	-	15
TGTGCCAGCAGTTCCACGAACGGGGGGATGAACACTGAAGCTTTCTTT	CASSSTNGGMNTEAFF	TRBV28	TRBJ1-1	few	-	16
TGTGCCAGCAGCCCGGGACAGGGCCGGGATGAAAAACTGTTTTTT	CASSPGQGRDEKLFF	TRBV7-9	TRBJ1-4	few	TRBD1	15
TGTGCCAGCAGTGAAACTCTCAGGTACATCTATGGCTACACCTTC	CASSETLRYIYGYTF	TRBV2	TRBJ1-2	-	-	15
TGTGCCAGCAGCAAACAGGTGGTGGCTGAAGCTTTCTTT	CASSKQVVAEAFF	TRBV7-9	TRBJ1-1	-	-	13
TGTGCCAGAAGCTTGCGCAAGGTGGGCAGGGGGCTTTCGGACGTCGGGGAGCTGTTTTTT	CARSLRKVGRGLSDVGELFF	TRBV7-5	TRBJ2-2	-	-	20
TGTGCCAGCACAGAGACAGGGGGCCTACAGCCCCAGCATTTT	CASTETGGLQPQHF	TRBV18	TRBJ1-5	few	TRBD1	14
TGCGCCAGCAGCCAAGTCAACAGGGTCGACACTGAAGCTTTCTTT	CASSQVNRVDTEAFF	TRBV4-3	TRBJ1-1	-	-	15
TGTGCCAGCAGTTACTCAGGGAGGGTAAGAGCTTTCTTT	CASSYSGRVRAFF	TRBV6-2/TRBV6-3	TRBJ1-1	-	-	13
TGTGCCAGCAGCTTGGTGACAGCCCTGGATCGTACAGACTACACCTTC	CASSLVTALDRTDYTF	TRBV5-6	TRBJ1-2	few	-	16
TGCGCCAGCAGCCAAGTTGGGACAGGGACTGAAAAACTGTTTTTT	CASSQVGTGTEKLFF	TRBV4-3	TRBJ1-4	-	TRBD1	15
TGCGCCAGCAGCTTTTCTGGACTAGCGGGGGGAGAGACCCAGTACTTC	CASSFSGLAGGETQYF	TRBV5-1	TRBJ2-5	-	TRBD2	16
TGTGCCAGCAGCCATAGAGGCCTCGGACAGGGGGCAAACACCATATATTTT	CASSHRGLGQGANTIYF	TRBV3-1/TRBV3-2	TRBJ1-3	-	TRBD1	17
TGCGCCAGCAGCTTGGCCTCCGGGACAGGGGACCAAGAGACCCAGTACTTC	CASSLASGTGDQETQYF	TRBV5-1	TRBJ2-5	-	TRBD1	17
TGCAGCGTTGTTCAGGGGAGCACAGATACGCAGTATTTT	CSVVQGSTDTQYF	TRBV29-1	TRBJ2-3	-	-	13
TGTGCCTGGAGTGTCCTTAATGAAAAACTGTTTTTT	CAWSVLNEKLFF	TRBV30	TRBJ1-4	once	-	12
TGCGCCAGCAGCCAAGGAGCTCAGGGGGCCCGCACAGATACGCAGTATTTT	CASSQGAQGARTDTQYF	TRBV4-3	TRBJ2-3	-	TRBD1	17
TGTGCCAGCTCACCAAATGTTAGGGGAAGCTCTGGAAACACCATATATTTT	CASSPNVRGSSGNTIYF	TRBV18	TRBJ1-3	-	-	17
TGTGCCAGCAGCCCCCACCGGCAGGGGTCCTACGAGCAGTACTTC	CASSPHRQGSYEQYF	TRBV14	TRBJ2-7	once	-	15
TGTGCCAGCAGTTCCTGGACTAGCTCCGAGCAGTACTTC	CASSSWTSSEQYF	TRBV6-5	TRBJ2-7	-	TRBD2	13
TGCGCCAGCAGCTCAGACAGGGCATACGAGCAGTACTTC	CASSSDRAYEQYF	TRBV5-1	TRBJ2-7	-	TRBD1	13
TGTGCCATCCGACAAGCAACTAATGAAAAACTGTTTTTT	CAIRQATNEKLFF	TRBV10-3	TRBJ1-4	-	-	13
TGCAGTGCTAGTATTACTAGCTACAATGAGCAGTTCTTC	CSASITSYNEQFF	TRBV20-1	TRBJ2-1	-	-	13
TGCGCCAGCAGTCCCGGGACAGGGGGCGCGGATGAAAAACTGTTTTTT	CASSPGTGGADEKLFF	TRBV5-1	TRBJ1-4	-	TRBD1	16
TGTGCCAGCAGCCGTAGCGGGGGGGGCAACAATGAGCAGTTCTTC	CASSRSGGGNNEQFF	TRBV4-2	TRBJ2-1	few	TRBD2	15
TGTGCTAGTGGTTTGGTTCTGGGGGCTGCCATTCCCCCACTCTACGAGCAGTACTTC	CASGLVLGAAIPPLYEQYF	TRBV12-5	TRBJ2-7	-	-	19
TGTGCCAGCAGTATCGGGGGGGCCGCCGGCCGCACAGATACGCAGTATTTT	CASSIGGAAGRTDTQYF	TRBV28	TRBJ2-3	few	TRBD2	17
TGTGCCAGCAGCTTCGGACGGGGGTTATGGACTGAAGCTTTCTTT	CASSFGRGLWTEAFF	TRBV11-1	TRBJ1-1	-	-	15
TGTGCCAGCAGCCCCGGTGTCTCCGATAAAGCTTTCTTT	CASSPGVSDKAFF	TRBV5-4	TRBJ1-1	-	-	13
TGTGCCAGCAGCCCCGGGTTCTCTAATGAAAAACTGTTTTTT	CASSPGFSNEKLFF	TRBV3-1/TRBV3-2	TRBJ1-4	once	-	14
TGTGCCAGTAGTGCTTCCGGGACAGGAGGCGAAAAACTGTTTTTT	CASSASGTGGEKLFF	TRBV19	TRBJ1-4	-	TRBD1	15
TGTGCCAGCAGGGAACAGGGGTCCTATAATTCACCCCTCCACTTT	CASREQGSYNSPLHF	TRBV2	TRBJ1-6	-	TRBD1	15
TGTGCCAGCAGCGTAGCGGGAGGTAGCGGACAAGAGACCCAGTACTTC	CASSVAGGSGQETQYF	TRBV9	TRBJ2-5	few	TRBD2	16
TGTGCCTGGGGGGGGGACTCCTACAATGAGCAGTTCTTC	CAWGGDSYNEQFF	TRBV30	TRBJ2-1	-	TRBD2	13
TGTGCCAGCAGTTACTCGAGGGACAATGAGCAGTTCTTC	CASSYSRDNEQFF	TRBV6-5	TRBJ2-1	-	-	13
TGCGCCAGCAGTGAGTCGCCGGCGGGGAGTACAGATACGCAGTATTTT	CASSESPAGSTDTQYF	TRBV10-1	TRBJ2-3	-	-	16
TGCGCCAGCAGCTTCAGCGGGGGCGGGTTGGATACGCAGTATTTT	CASSFSGGGLDTQYF	TRBV5-1	TRBJ2-3	-	TRBD2	15
TGTGCCAGCAGTTACTCGAGCAGGGTATCCTACAATGAGCAGTTCTTC	CASSYSSRVSYNEQFF	TRBV6-2/TRBV6-3	TRBJ2-1	once	-	16